A selection of T cell receptor beta chains follows, all from one sample in a study of OX40 agonist ivuxolimab in advanced cancers. The repertoire was sequenced with immunoSEQ multiplex PCR; TCRdb's copy has only in-frame clones and lacks some. Of roughly 80,000 clones in the sample, roughly 82% are singletons; the top ten hold approximately 7%. The sample was CD4+ or CD8+ T cells sorted from blood, taken in a trial of the OX40 agonist ivuxolimab. The receptors derive from an adult with an advanced solid tumor such as melanoma, head and neck, liver or kidney cancer. Each CDR3 is given with its conserved first and last residue. A D gene is named only where the DNA matches it firmly. Size tells how often a clone was seen (once, few, many) or the class of an expanded clone, and some rows leave it out.

D gene: TRBD2
V gene: TRBV9
J gene: TRBJ2-3
clone size: NA
CDR3 protein: CASSVGEGYTQYF
CDR3 DNA: TGTGCCAGCAGCGTAGGGGAGGGGTATACGCAGTATTTT

D gene: NA
V gene: TRBV6-5
J gene: TRBJ2-7
clone size: NA
CDR3 protein: CASSYSPYEQYF
CDR3 DNA: TGTGCCAGCAGTTACTCCCCCTACGAGCAGTACTTC

D gene: TRBD2
V gene: TRBV6-5
J gene: TRBJ2-1
clone size: NA
CDR3 protein: CASSYSSSGGDNEQFF
CDR3 DNA: TGTGCCAGCAGTTACTCGAGTAGCGGGGGGGACAATGAGCAGTTCTTC

D gene: NA
V gene: TRBV12-1
J gene: TRBJ2-1
clone size: NA
CDR3 protein: CASSFGLGFNEQFF
CDR3 DNA: TGTGCCAGCAGCTTTGGACTGGGATTCAATGAGCAGTTCTTC

D gene: TRBD2
V gene: TRBV7-2
J gene: TRBJ2-5
clone size: NA
CDR3 protein: CASIRTSGTQETQYF
CDR3 DNA: TGTGCCAGCATCCGGACTAGCGGGACTCAAGAGACCCAGTACTTC

D gene: NA
V gene: TRBV18
J gene: TRBJ1-2
clone size: NA
CDR3 protein: CASSPRTGEGYTF
CDR3 DNA: TGTGCCAGCTCACCACGGACGGGAGAAGGCTACACCTTC

D gene: NA
V gene: TRBV7-3
J gene: TRBJ2-6
clone size: NA
CDR3 protein: CASSPYRTSSGANVLTF
CDR3 DNA: TGTGCCAGCAGCCCATACCGTACGAGTTCTGGGGCCAACGTCCTGACTTTC

D gene: NA
V gene: TRBV10-3
J gene: TRBJ2-5
clone size: NA
CDR3 protein: CAIGRRSDQETQYF
CDR3 DNA: TGTGCCATCGGTAGGAGATCCGACCAAGAGACCCAGTACTTC

D gene: NA
V gene: TRBV7-3
J gene: TRBJ1-1
clone size: few
CDR3 protein: CASSLSMMNTEAFF
CDR3 DNA: TGTGCCAGCAGCTTATCGATGATGAACACTGAAGCTTTCTTT

D gene: NA
V gene: TRBV2
J gene: TRBJ1-1
clone size: NA
CDR3 protein: CASSVRGAEAFF
CDR3 DNA: TGTGCCAGCAGTGTCAGAGGGGCTGAAGCTTTCTTT

D gene: TRBD1
V gene: TRBV29-1
J gene: TRBJ1-5
clone size: NA
CDR3 protein: CSARTGGAEQPQHF
CDR3 DNA: TGCAGCGCCCGAACAGGGGGCGCGGAGCAGCCCCAGCATTTT

D gene: TRBD1
V gene: TRBV18
J gene: TRBJ2-2
clone size: NA
CDR3 protein: CASSPRTGNTGELFF
CDR3 DNA: TGTGCCAGCTCACCAAGGACAGGGAACACCGGGGAGCTGTTTTTT

D gene: TRBD2
V gene: TRBV6-1
J gene: TRBJ2-5
clone size: NA
CDR3 protein: CASSARGVVFQETQYF
CDR3 DNA: TGTGCCAGCAGTGCGCGGGGGGTGGTATTCCAAGAGACCCAGTACTTC

D gene: NA
V gene: TRBV18
J gene: TRBJ1-1
clone size: NA
CDR3 protein: CASSLDGAGPEAFF
CDR3 DNA: TGTGCCAGCTCACTTGATGGGGCAGGGCCTGAAGCTTTCTTT

D gene: NA
V gene: TRBV7-9
J gene: TRBJ1-2
clone size: NA
CDR3 protein: CASSPAGKPPGYTF
CDR3 DNA: TGTGCCAGCAGCCCCGCGGGGAAGCCTCCCGGCTACACCTTC

D gene: TRBD1
V gene: TRBV7-6
J gene: TRBJ2-7
clone size: NA
CDR3 protein: CASSLDRDEQYF
CDR3 DNA: TGTGCCAGCAGCTTGGACAGGGACGAGCAGTACTTC

D gene: NA
V gene: TRBV7-9
J gene: TRBJ1-6
clone size: few
CDR3 protein: CASTRAESPLHF
CDR3 DNA: TGTGCCAGCACCAGGGCTGAATCACCCCTCCACTTT

D gene: NA
V gene: TRBV11-1
J gene: TRBJ2-3
clone size: NA
CDR3 protein: CASSPQSSTDTQYF
CDR3 DNA: TGTGCCAGCAGCCCGCAGTCTAGCACAGATACGCAGTATTTT

D gene: NA
V gene: TRBV18
J gene: TRBJ2-1
clone size: NA
CDR3 protein: CASSPGAGGEQFF
CDR3 DNA: TGTGCCAGCTCACCAGGGGCCGGCGGTGAGCAGTTCTTC

D gene: TRBD1
V gene: TRBV9
J gene: TRBJ1-1
clone size: NA
CDR3 protein: CASSVGDRNWDTEAFF
CDR3 DNA: TGTGCCAGCAGCGTAGGGGACAGGAATTGGGACACTGAAGCTTTCTTT

D gene: NA
V gene: TRBV5-5
J gene: TRBJ1-4
clone size: NA
CDR3 protein: CASSLRGNEKLFF
CDR3 DNA: TGTGCCAGCAGCTTGAGGGGAAATGAAAAACTGTTTTTT

D gene: TRBD2
V gene: TRBV11-2
J gene: TRBJ2-5
clone size: NA
CDR3 protein: CASSLKGLAGETQYF
CDR3 DNA: TGTGCCAGCAGCTTAAAGGGACTAGCTGGGGAGACCCAGTACTTC

D gene: TRBD1
V gene: TRBV7-9
J gene: TRBJ1-2
clone size: NA
CDR3 protein: CASSSSGTEYGYTF
CDR3 DNA: TGTGCCAGCAGCTCTTCCGGGACAGAGTATGGCTACACCTTC

D gene: TRBD1
V gene: TRBV18
J gene: TRBJ1-1
clone size: few
CDR3 protein: CASSRTGSNTEAFF
CDR3 DNA: TGTGCCAGCTCGAGGACAGGATCGAACACTGAAGCTTTCTTT

D gene: TRBD2
V gene: TRBV7-2
J gene: TRBJ2-1
clone size: NA
CDR3 protein: CASSSWTSGRPSSYNEQFF
CDR3 DNA: TGTGCCAGCAGCTCGTGGACTAGCGGGAGGCCCAGCTCCTACAATGAGCAGTTCTTC

D gene: TRBD2
V gene: TRBV2
J gene: TRBJ2-1
clone size: NA
CDR3 protein: CASRGLAGEQFF
CDR3 DNA: TGTGCCAGCAGGGGACTAGCGGGAGAGCAGTTCTTC

D gene: NA
V gene: TRBV18
J gene: TRBJ2-2
clone size: NA
CDR3 protein: CASSRSHGAPFGELFF
CDR3 DNA: TGTGCCAGCTCCCGCTCTCACGGCGCCCCTTTCGGGGAGCTGTTTTTT

D gene: NA
V gene: TRBV7-7
J gene: TRBJ2-1
clone size: few
CDR3 protein: CASSPLGGAYNEQFF
CDR3 DNA: TGTGCTAGCAGCCCCCTCGGAGGGGCCTACAATGAGCAGTTCTTC

D gene: NA
V gene: TRBV7-2
J gene: TRBJ2-4
clone size: NA
CDR3 protein: CASSLAVLLGNIQYF
CDR3 DNA: TGTGCCAGCAGCTTAGCCGTCCTTCTGGGAAACATTCAGTACTTC

D gene: NA
V gene: TRBV5-4
J gene: TRBJ1-1
clone size: once
CDR3 protein: CASSPPKGGAFF
CDR3 DNA: TGTGCCAGCAGCCCCCCAAAGGGGGGAGCTTTCTTT

D gene: TRBD2
V gene: TRBV5-4
J gene: TRBJ2-7
clone size: NA
CDR3 protein: CASSLRLAGIDRYPYEQYF
CDR3 DNA: TGTGCCAGCAGCTTGAGACTAGCGGGGATCGATCGTTACCCCTACGAGCAGTACTTC

D gene: TRBD2
V gene: TRBV2
J gene: TRBJ2-5
clone size: NA
CDR3 protein: CASSSRSGGGASQETQYF
CDR3 DNA: TGTGCCAGCAGCTCACGGTCGGGCGGGGGGGCCTCCCAAGAGACCCAGTACTTC

D gene: NA
V gene: TRBV7-3
J gene: TRBJ2-3
clone size: NA
CDR3 protein: CASSLGRVSDTQYF
CDR3 DNA: TGTGCCAGCAGCTTAGGGCGCGTCTCAGATACGCAGTATTTT

D gene: NA
V gene: TRBV11-3
J gene: TRBJ2-7
clone size: NA
CDR3 protein: CASRSRADPYEQYF
CDR3 DNA: TGTGCCAGCAGATCGAGGGCAGACCCCTACGAGCAGTACTTC

D gene: TRBD2
V gene: TRBV7-9
J gene: TRBJ2-1
clone size: NA
CDR3 protein: CASSPGLAGYDEQFF
CDR3 DNA: TGTGCCAGCAGTCCGGGACTAGCGGGATACGATGAGCAGTTCTTC

D gene: TRBD1
V gene: TRBV30
J gene: TRBJ1-1
clone size: NA
CDR3 protein: CAWSLTGASAFF
CDR3 DNA: TGTGCCTGGAGTCTCACAGGGGCGAGTGCTTTCTTT

D gene: NA
V gene: TRBV4-2
J gene: TRBJ2-1
clone size: NA
CDR3 protein: CASSQDVPGDDEQFF
CDR3 DNA: TGTGCCAGCAGCCAAGATGTTCCCGGGGACGATGAGCAGTTCTTC

D gene: NA
V gene: TRBV6-5
J gene: TRBJ2-7
clone size: NA
CDR3 protein: CASSQGTSYEQYF
CDR3 DNA: TGTGCCAGCAGTCAGGGGACCTCCTACGAGCAGTACTTC

D gene: NA
V gene: TRBV5-6
J gene: TRBJ1-3
clone size: NA
CDR3 protein: CASSLDRYSGNTIYF
CDR3 DNA: TGTGCCAGCAGCCTGGACCGCTACTCTGGAAACACCATATATTTT

D gene: NA
V gene: TRBV18
J gene: TRBJ2-3
clone size: NA
CDR3 protein: CASSPGTTDTQYF
CDR3 DNA: TGTGCCAGCTCACCAGGGACTACAGATACGCAGTATTTT

D gene: NA
V gene: TRBV5-1
J gene: TRBJ2-7
clone size: NA
CDR3 protein: CASSSGANAVKHEQYF
CDR3 DNA: TGCGCCAGCAGCTCGGGCGCCAACGCCGTCAAGCACGAGCAGTACTTC

D gene: NA
V gene: TRBV5-5
J gene: TRBJ1-2
clone size: NA
CDR3 protein: CASSWGTDGYTF
CDR3 DNA: TGTGCCAGCAGCTGGGGGACCGATGGCTACACCTTC

D gene: NA
V gene: TRBV27
J gene: TRBJ1-6
clone size: NA
CDR3 protein: CASSFRDRNNSPLHF
CDR3 DNA: TGTGCCAGCAGTTTCCGCGACAGGAATAATTCACCCCTCCACTTT

D gene: NA
V gene: TRBV7-9
J gene: TRBJ2-1
clone size: NA
CDR3 protein: CASRGDQYNEQFF
CDR3 DNA: TGTGCCAGCCGGGGTGACCAGTACAATGAGCAGTTCTTC

D gene: NA
V gene: TRBV6-5
J gene: TRBJ2-5
clone size: NA
CDR3 protein: CASSFLRTQYF
CDR3 DNA: TGTGCCAGCAGTTTCCTCAGGACCCAGTACTTC

D gene: TRBD2
V gene: TRBV19
J gene: TRBJ2-7
clone size: NA
CDR3 protein: CASSIQRGPYEQYF
CDR3 DNA: TGTGCCAGTAGTATTCAGCGGGGGCCCTACGAGCAGTACTTC

D gene: NA
V gene: TRBV19
J gene: TRBJ1-1
clone size: NA
CDR3 protein: CASDIVGNTEAFF
CDR3 DNA: TGTGCCAGCGATATCGTGGGGAACACTGAAGCTTTCTTT

D gene: NA
V gene: TRBV6-6
J gene: TRBJ1-1
clone size: once
CDR3 protein: CASRPGPLNTEAFF
CDR3 DNA: TGTGCCAGCAGGCCAGGGCCCCTAAACACTGAAGCTTTCTTT

D gene: NA
V gene: TRBV11-3
J gene: TRBJ2-2
clone size: NA
CDR3 protein: CASSSSGTITGELFF
CDR3 DNA: TGTGCCAGCAGCTCGAGCGGGACAATCACCGGGGAGCTGTTTTTT

D gene: NA
V gene: TRBV7-9
J gene: TRBJ1-5
clone size: once
CDR3 protein: CASSLGQEQPQHF
CDR3 DNA: TGTGCCAGCAGCTTAGGACAGGAGCAGCCCCAGCATTTT

D gene: NA
V gene: TRBV11-2
J gene: TRBJ2-2
clone size: NA
CDR3 protein: CASSLAETGELFF
CDR3 DNA: TGTGCCAGCAGCTTAGCCGAAACCGGGGAGCTGTTTTTT

D gene: TRBD2
V gene: TRBV30
J gene: TRBJ2-7
clone size: NA
CDR3 protein: CAWRGLAGDSEQYF
CDR3 DNA: TGTGCCTGGAGAGGGCTAGCGGGAGATAGCGAGCAGTACTTC

D gene: NA
V gene: TRBV5-1
J gene: TRBJ2-1
clone size: NA
CDR3 protein: CASSSHNEQFF
CDR3 DNA: TGCGCCAGCAGCTCCCACAATGAGCAGTTCTTC

D gene: TRBD1
V gene: TRBV6-5
J gene: TRBJ1-1
clone size: NA
CDR3 protein: CASSFNRGTPEAFF
CDR3 DNA: TGTGCCAGCAGTTTTAACAGGGGGACCCCTGAAGCTTTCTTT

D gene: NA
V gene: TRBV11-2
J gene: TRBJ2-7
clone size: NA
CDR3 protein: CASSPGRPYEQYF
CDR3 DNA: TGTGCCAGCAGCCCTGGCAGGCCCTACGAGCAGTACTTC

D gene: TRBD1
V gene: TRBV5-1
J gene: TRBJ1-6
clone size: NA
CDR3 protein: CASSPQDRGSPLHF
CDR3 DNA: TGCGCCAGCAGCCCCCAAGACAGGGGTTCACCCCTCCACTTT

D gene: TRBD1
V gene: TRBV5-4
J gene: TRBJ2-3
clone size: NA
CDR3 protein: CASSDGTGTDTQYF
CDR3 DNA: TGTGCCAGCAGCGACGGGACAGGCACAGATACGCAGTATTTT

D gene: NA
V gene: TRBV7-8
J gene: TRBJ1-1
clone size: once
CDR3 protein: CASSLRQGLEAFF
CDR3 DNA: TGTGCCAGCAGCTTAAGGCAGGGGCTGGAAGCTTTCTTT

D gene: TRBD1
V gene: TRBV7-9
J gene: TRBJ2-7
clone size: few
CDR3 protein: CASSLGQGAQWQYF
CDR3 DNA: TGTGCCAGCAGCTTAGGACAGGGGGCGCAGTGGCAGTACTTC